A selection of T cell receptor beta chains follows, all from one sample in a study of T cell responses to AZD1222 COVID-19 vaccine. Assay used: immunoSEQ multiplex PCR; TCRdb lists only in-frame clones, some missing. Of roughly 250,000 clones listed, approximately 95% are singletons. Sequencing was performed on peripheral blood, taken on day 0 of AZD1222 vaccination. The receptors derive from an adult in good health. CDR3s include the opening cysteine and the closing phenylalanine or tryptophan. A D gene is named only where the DNA matches it firmly. The size entry is marked missing in some rows and otherwise reads once, few, many or a size class.

v_call	clone_size	d_call	j_call	cdr3_nt	cdr3_aa
TRBV6-1	once	-	TRBJ2-2	TGTGCCAGCAGTGAAGTACAGGACACCGGGGAGCTGTTTTTT	CASSEVQDTGELFF
TRBV14	few	-	TRBJ2-7	TGTGCCAGCAGCCAAGGGGGCGGAGGCTACGAGCAGTACTTC	CASSQGGGGYEQYF
TRBV25-1	many	-	TRBJ2-2	TGTGCCAGCAGTGTGACGGAGACCGGGGAGCTGTTTTTT	CASSVTETGELFF
TRBV29-1	-	TRBD2	TRBJ2-7	TGCAGCGTCGGGCGGGAGAGGGGCGAGCAGTACTTC	CSVGRERGEQYF
TRBV4-3	-	-	TRBJ2-7	TGCGCCAGCAGCCTACTGGCGACTCTGACGGTTCGAGAGCAGTACTTC	CASSLLATLTVREQYF
TRBV18	-	-	TRBJ2-3	TGTGCCAGCTCAAAAGGCACAGATACGCAGTATTTT	CASSKGTDTQYF
TRBV5-1	-	-	TRBJ1-2	TGCGCCAGCAGCTTTCGCGCATCCGGTCGAGGTTCGGGTGGCTACACCTTC	CASSFRASGRGSGGYTF
TRBV5-4	-	TRBD1	TRBJ2-7	TGTGCCAGCAGCCCCGGGACAGGGCCCTACGAGCAGTACTTC	CASSPGTGPYEQYF
TRBV28	-	TRBD1	TRBJ1-3	TGTGCCAGCAGTCCCCGACAGGGGACGGAGGGAAACACCATATATTTT	CASSPRQGTEGNTIYF
TRBV6-5	-	-	TRBJ2-7	TGTGCCAGCACTTCGACATACGAGCAGTACTTC	CASTSTYEQYF
TRBV3-1/TRBV3-2	-	-	TRBJ1-6	TGTGCCAGCAGCCAAACAGGAAATTCACCCCTCCACTTT	CASSQTGNSPLHF
TRBV9	-	TRBD1	TRBJ1-6	TGTGCCAGCAGCGTAGAAGGGACAGTGGCTTCACCCCTCCACTTT	CASSVEGTVASPLHF
TRBV9	-	TRBD2	TRBJ2-2	TGTGCCAGCAGCTTCGGTAGCGGGAGGTTCTCCACCGGGGAGCTGTTTTTT	CASSFGSGRFSTGELFF
TRBV27	-	-	TRBJ1-5	TGTGCCAGCAGTTTAGGAGGGGAGCTCCAGCCCCAGCATTTT	CASSLGGELQPQHF
TRBV6-2/TRBV6-3	-	-	TRBJ2-6	TGTGCCAGCAGTTACGGGGGCCCTGGATCTGGGGCCAACGTCCTGACTTTC	CASSYGGPGSGANVLTF
TRBV13	-	-	TRBJ1-1	TGTGCCAGCAGCTTATACCTTTCAGGGACAGAAGCTTTCTTT	CASSLYLSGTEAFF
TRBV7-2	once	-	TRBJ2-1	TGTGCCAGCAGCTCCTCTATGGGGAGTGATGAGCAGTTCTTC	CASSSSMGSDEQFF
TRBV15	few	TRBD2	TRBJ2-7	TGTGCCACCAGCAGAGATTTGACTAGCGTTCCTACCGAGCAGTACTTC	CATSRDLTSVPTEQYF
TRBV5-1	-	-	TRBJ2-1	TGCGCCAGCAGCTTGGCCCCTGACTTGAATGAGCAGTTCTTC	CASSLAPDLNEQFF
TRBV5-1	-	-	TRBJ1-1	TGCGCCAGCAACCCGACAGGGAACACTGAAGCTTTCTTT	CASNPTGNTEAFF
TRBV2	-	-	TRBJ2-1	TGTGCCAGCAGTATGGAGGGGATGAATGAGCAGTTCTTC	CASSMEGMNEQFF
TRBV28	-	-	TRBJ2-7	TGTGCCAGCGGAGGGACCGGGGACTCCGAGCAGTACTTC	CASGGTGDSEQYF
TRBV28	-	-	TRBJ2-1	TGTGCCAGCACCACTCCCGCTTACAATGAGCAGTTCTTC	CASTTPAYNEQFF